This T cell receptor (beta chain) was sequenced in a study of technical replicates of blood from a few donors. Clones were sequenced by immunoSEQ multiplex PCR, and TCRdb holds only the in-frame ones, with some missing. The sample consists of fewer than 15,000 clones, about 80% of them appearing once. This TCR derives from a human donor in good health. Sequenced input: PBMCs.

CDR3 amino acids: CASKSQGAGGYTF. The CDR3 DNA reads TGTGCCAGCAAATCACAGGGGGCTGGCGGCTACACCTTC. The genes are TRBV6-1 and TRBJ1-2, with 9 bases matching TRBD1. This CDR3 has 13 amino acids. Trimming took 7 bases from V and 8 from J; bases not matched to a gene: 8. The germline V gene has CDR1 MNHNS and CDR2 SASEGT.